This T cell receptor beta chain was recorded in a study of T cell changes during pregnancy in multiple sclerosis (dated by TCRdb to about 2019). The study in broad terms: The study looked at changes in the T cell repertoire across pregnancy in women with multiple sclerosis.

Receptor amplification or capture employed the immunoSEQ multiplex PCR assay. What TCRdb holds here is the immuneACCESS table cut down to in-frame rearrangements. Part of the clones is not present; checked against another copy, under half of the missing clones reflect an unresolved V gene, and the others are unexplained. For this sample there are around 48,000 clones; 92% appear just once. The top ten hold approximately 0.9% of the sample. A remark on this clone: Its target antigen remains unknown. Within one base of it there is no much larger clone, and no base qualities were kept.

This specimen was CD4+ T cells from peripheral blood mononuclear cells, taken in the second trimester of pregnancy. The source is a female donor in good health, enrolled as a control in a pregnancy study.

Here the CDR3 is given as CASSTRRGQNYGYTF. Here is the DNA: TGTGCCAGCAGTACCCGCCGCGGACAAAACTATGGCTACACCTTC. The chain couples TRBV28 to TRBJ1-2; TRBD1 is perhaps the D gene, given 5 matching bases. The CDR3 goes from the cysteine to the phenylalanine over 15 residues. The read is trimmed to its CDR3 DNA, 45 bases read in frame from base 1. Trimming removed 5 bases from V and 2 bases from J, leaving 15 bases between the germline ends. Sequences MDHEN (CDR1) and SYDVKM (CDR2) are obtained from the germline V gene.